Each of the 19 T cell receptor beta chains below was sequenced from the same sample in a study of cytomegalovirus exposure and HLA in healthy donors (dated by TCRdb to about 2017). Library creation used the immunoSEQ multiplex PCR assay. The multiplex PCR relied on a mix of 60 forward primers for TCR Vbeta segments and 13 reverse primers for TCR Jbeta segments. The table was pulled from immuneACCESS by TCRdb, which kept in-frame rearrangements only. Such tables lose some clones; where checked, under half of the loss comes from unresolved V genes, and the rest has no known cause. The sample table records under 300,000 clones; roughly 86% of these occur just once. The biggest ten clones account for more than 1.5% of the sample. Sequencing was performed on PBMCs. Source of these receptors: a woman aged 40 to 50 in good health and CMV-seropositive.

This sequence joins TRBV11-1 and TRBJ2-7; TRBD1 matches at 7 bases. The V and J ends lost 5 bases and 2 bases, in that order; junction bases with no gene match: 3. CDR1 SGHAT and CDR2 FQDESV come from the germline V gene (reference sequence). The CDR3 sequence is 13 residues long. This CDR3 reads CASSQGQPYEQYF. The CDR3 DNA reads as TGTGCCAGCAGCCAGGGACAGCCCTACGAGCAGTACTTC. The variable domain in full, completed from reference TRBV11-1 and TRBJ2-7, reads EAEVAQSPRYKITEKSQAVAFWCDPISGHATLYWYRQILGQGPELLVQFQDESVVDDSQLPKDRFSAERLKGVDSTLKIQPAELGDSAMYLCASSQGQPYEQYFGPGTRLTVT.

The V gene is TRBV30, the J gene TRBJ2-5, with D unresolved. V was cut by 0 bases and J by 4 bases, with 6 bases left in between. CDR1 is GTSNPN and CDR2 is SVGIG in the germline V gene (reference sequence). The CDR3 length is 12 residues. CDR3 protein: CAWSVRLETQYF. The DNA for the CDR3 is TGTGCCTGGAGTGTTAGATTAGAGACCCAGTACTTC. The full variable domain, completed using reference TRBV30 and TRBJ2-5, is SQTIHQWPATLVQPVGSPLSLECTVEGTSNPNLYWYRQAAGRGLQLLFYSVGIGQISSEVPQNLSASRPQDRQFILSSKKLLLSDSGFYLCAWSVRLETQYFGPGTRLLVL.

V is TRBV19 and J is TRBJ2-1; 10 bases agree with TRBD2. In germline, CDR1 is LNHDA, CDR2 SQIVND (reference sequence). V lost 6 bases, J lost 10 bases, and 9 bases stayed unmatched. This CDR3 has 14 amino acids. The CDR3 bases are TGTGCCAGTAGCGGACTAGCGGATTTAGGGGAGCAGTTCTTC. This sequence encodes CASSGLADLGEQFF.

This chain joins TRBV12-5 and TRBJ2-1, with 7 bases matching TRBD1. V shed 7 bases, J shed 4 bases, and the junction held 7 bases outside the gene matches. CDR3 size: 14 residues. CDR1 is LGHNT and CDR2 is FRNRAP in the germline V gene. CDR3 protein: CASAPGQLYNEQFF. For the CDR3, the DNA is TGTGCTAGTGCCCCGGGACAGCTTTACAATGAGCAGTTCTTC.

The CDR3 nucleotides are TGTGCCAGCAGCTTAGAGCGCGGGACCGGGGAGCTGTTTTTT. Protein product: CASSLERGTGELFF. The chain combines TRBV11-2 with TRBJ2-2; TRBD2 might be the D (5 bases). The V gene lost 0 bases and the J gene lost 5 bases, with 7 bases spanning the gap. CDR1 is SGHAT, CDR2 FQNNGV, per germline. This CDR3 spans 14 amino acids.

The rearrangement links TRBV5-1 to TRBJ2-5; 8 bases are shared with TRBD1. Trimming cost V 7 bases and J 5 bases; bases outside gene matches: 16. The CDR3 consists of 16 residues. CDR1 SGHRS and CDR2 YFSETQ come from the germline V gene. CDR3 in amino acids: CASHTQGASWGETQYF. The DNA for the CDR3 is TGCGCCAGCCATACCCAGGGGGCGTCATGGGGGGAGACCCAGTACTTC.

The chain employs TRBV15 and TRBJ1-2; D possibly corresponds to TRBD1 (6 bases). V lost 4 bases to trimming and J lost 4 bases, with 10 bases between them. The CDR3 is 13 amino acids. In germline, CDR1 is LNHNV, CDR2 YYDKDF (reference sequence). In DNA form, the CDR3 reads TGTGCCACCAGCACTGGACAGCTCTATGGCTACACCTTC. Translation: CATSTGQLYGYTF.

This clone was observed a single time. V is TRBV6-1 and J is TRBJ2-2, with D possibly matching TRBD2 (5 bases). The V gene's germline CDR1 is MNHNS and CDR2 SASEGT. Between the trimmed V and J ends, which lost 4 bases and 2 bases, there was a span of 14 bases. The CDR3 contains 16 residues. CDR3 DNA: TGTGCCAGCAGTGGGAGGCCCACAGCTAACACCGGGGAGCTGTTTTTT. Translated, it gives CASSGRPTANTGELFF.

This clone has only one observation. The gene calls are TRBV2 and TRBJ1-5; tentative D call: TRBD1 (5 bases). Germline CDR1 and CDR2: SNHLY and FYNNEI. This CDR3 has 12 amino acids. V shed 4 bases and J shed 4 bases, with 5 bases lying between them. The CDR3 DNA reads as TGTGCCAGCAGTGCAGGGAATCAGCCCCAGCATTTT. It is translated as CASSAGNQPQHF.

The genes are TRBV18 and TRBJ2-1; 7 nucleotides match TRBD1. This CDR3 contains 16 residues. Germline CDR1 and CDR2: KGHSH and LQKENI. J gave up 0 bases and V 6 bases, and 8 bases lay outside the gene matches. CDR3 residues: CASSLRQGSSYNEQFF. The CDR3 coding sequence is TGTGCCAGCTCCCTCAGACAGGGCAGCTCCTACAATGAGCAGTTCTTC.

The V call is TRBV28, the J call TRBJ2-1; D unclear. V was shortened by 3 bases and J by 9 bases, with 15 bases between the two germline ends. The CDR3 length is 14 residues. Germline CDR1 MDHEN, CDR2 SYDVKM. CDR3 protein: CASSLAGLVVEQFF. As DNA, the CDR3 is TGTGCCAGCAGTTTGGCAGGTCTTGTCGTTGAGCAGTTCTTC.

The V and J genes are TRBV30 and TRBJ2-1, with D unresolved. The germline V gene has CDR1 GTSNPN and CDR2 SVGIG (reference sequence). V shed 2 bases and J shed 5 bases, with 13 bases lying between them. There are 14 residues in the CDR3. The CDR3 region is CAWSSVLSNNEQFF. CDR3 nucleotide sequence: TGTGCCTGGAGTTCCGTTCTAAGCAACAATGAGCAGTTCTTC.

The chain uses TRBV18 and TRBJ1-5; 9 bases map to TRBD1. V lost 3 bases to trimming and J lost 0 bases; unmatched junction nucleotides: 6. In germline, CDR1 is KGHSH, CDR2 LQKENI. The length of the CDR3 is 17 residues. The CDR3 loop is CASSPGQGTYSNQPQHF. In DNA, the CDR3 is TGTGCCAGCTCACCCGGACAGGGGACTTATAGCAATCAGCCCCAGCATTTT. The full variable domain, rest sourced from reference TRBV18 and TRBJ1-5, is NAGVMQNPRHLVRRRGQEARLRCSPMKGHSHVYWYRQLPEEGLKFMVYLQKENIIDESGMPKERFSAEFPKEGPSILRIQQVVRGDSAAYFCASSPGQGTYSNQPQHFGDGTRLSIL.

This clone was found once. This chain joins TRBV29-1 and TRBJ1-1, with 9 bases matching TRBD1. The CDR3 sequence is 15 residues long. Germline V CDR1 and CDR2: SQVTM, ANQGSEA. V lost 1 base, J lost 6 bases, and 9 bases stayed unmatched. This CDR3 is CSVEVWGQGFAEAFF. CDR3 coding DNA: TGCAGCGTTGAAGTGTGGGGACAGGGTTTTGCTGAAGCTTTCTTT.

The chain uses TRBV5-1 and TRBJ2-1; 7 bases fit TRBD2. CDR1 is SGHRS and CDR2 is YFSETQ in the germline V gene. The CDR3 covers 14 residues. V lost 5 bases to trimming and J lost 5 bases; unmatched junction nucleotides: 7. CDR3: CASRAERGNNEQFF. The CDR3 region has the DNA TGCGCCAGCAGGGCCGAGCGGGGAAACAATGAGCAGTTCTTC. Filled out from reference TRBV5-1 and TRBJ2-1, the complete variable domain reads KAGVTQTPRYLIKTRGQQVTLSCSPISGHRSVSWYQQTPGQGLQFLFEYFSETQRNKGNFPGRFSGRQFSNSRSEMNVSTLELGDSALYLCASRAERGNNEQFFGPGTRLTVL.

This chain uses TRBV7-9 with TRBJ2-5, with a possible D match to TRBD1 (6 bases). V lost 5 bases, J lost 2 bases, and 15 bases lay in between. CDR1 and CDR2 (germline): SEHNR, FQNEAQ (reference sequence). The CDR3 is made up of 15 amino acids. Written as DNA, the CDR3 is TGTGCCAGCAGCCGAGTACAGGGCTTGCAAGAGACCCAGTACTTC. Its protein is CASSRVQGLQETQYF.

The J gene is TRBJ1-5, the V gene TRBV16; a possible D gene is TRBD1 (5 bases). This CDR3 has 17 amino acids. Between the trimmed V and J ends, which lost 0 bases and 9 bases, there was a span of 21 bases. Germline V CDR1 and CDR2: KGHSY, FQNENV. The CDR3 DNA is TGTGCCAGCAGCCAATCCGAATTCAGGGTGAACGTTTGGCCCCAGCATTTT. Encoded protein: CASSQSEFRVNVWPQHF.

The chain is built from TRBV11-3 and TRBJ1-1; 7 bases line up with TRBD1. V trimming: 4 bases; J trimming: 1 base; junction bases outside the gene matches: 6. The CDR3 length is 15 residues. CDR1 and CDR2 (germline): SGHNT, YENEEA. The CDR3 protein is CASSSRTGQNTEAFF. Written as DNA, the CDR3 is TGTGCCAGCAGCTCCCGGACAGGACAGAACACTGAAGCTTTCTTT.

The CDR3 DNA reads as TGTGCCAGCAGCCCCAGCACTAGCGGATCCTACGAGCAGTACTTC. This translates into CASSPSTSGSYEQYF. J is TRBJ2-7 and V is TRBV7-9; 8 bases are a match to TRBD2. CDR1 is SEHNR, CDR2 FQNEAQ, per germline (reference sequence). This CDR3 is built from 15 residues. V dropped 5 bases and J dropped 1; count of bases not matched to a gene: 7.